The T cell receptor beta chain described here comes from a study of beta chain features in type 1 diabetes. Findings of the study overall: Shortening that was moderate but significant affected the TCRB CDR3s of Type 1 diabetes patients in all four CD4+ subsets. Although PCR might favor shorter templates, it would do so equally in patients and controls. HLA influence on TCRB rearrangement stayed unresolved here. Patients showed naive, central memory and Treg TCRB repertoires that appeared more similar than those of healthy donors.

The sequenced template was cDNA made from the entire isolated RNA. Data came from immunoSEQ multiplex PCR; TCRdb stores just in-frame clones and leaves some out. The sample consists of 630,000 or so clones, about 14% of them appearing once. A few counts support this clone. The antigen is unknown. The V gene's germline CDR1 is SGHTA and CDR2 FQGNSA. CDR3 length: 16 amino acids. The V and J ends lost 0 bases and 4 bases, in that order; junction bases with no gene match: 3. The rearrangement uses TRBV7-2 and TRBJ2-3; 11 positions agree with TRBD2. This sequence originates from a man between 18 and 35 years old with type 1 diabetes. Sequencing was performed on naive CD4+ T cells from blood. This CDR3 reads CASSLAVSGRADTQYF. The CDR3, as DNA: TGTGCCAGCAGCTTAGCCGTTAGCGGGAGGGCAGATACGCAGTATTTT.